Presented here are 31 T cell receptor beta chains from one specimen sequenced in a study of blood T cells in healthy people across ages. For the second PCR, which ran for 7 to 11 cycles, a sample-barcoded 5' primer and a J-beta primer mix were used. TCRdb reprocessed the 5' RACE reads via MiXCR and lists one record per CDR3 protein. The sample lists roughly 900,000 distinct CDR3 sequences; around 49% were seen once. Sequencing input: blood. The receptor source for this set is a man aged 25 to 45 in good health.

There are a few counts of this clonotype. V gene TRBV27 combines with J gene TRBJ2-4, with TRBD1 identical over 8 bases. This CDR3 is built from 16 residues. Germline V CDR1 and CDR2: MNHEY, SMNVEV (reference sequence). V gave up 5 bases and J gave up 13 bases; unmatched junction bases: 19. The CDR3 sequence is CASSPAGGQDGYAQYF. The CDR3 nucleotides are TGTGCCAGCAGTCCCGCTGGGGGACAGGACGGGTATGCCCAGTACTTC.

This rearrangement joins TRBV6-6 to TRBJ2-1, with TRBD2 matching 10 bases. This CDR3 has 13 amino acids. After removal of 9 bases from V and 7 bases from J, the junction contained 6 bases not matched to a gene. CDR1 is MNHNY and CDR2 is SVGAGI in the germline V gene (reference sequence). The CDR3 region is CASVGLARNEQFF. The CDR3 region has the DNA TGTGCCAGTGTGGGACTAGCGAGGAATGAGCAGTTCTTC.

The chain recombines TRBV7-2 with TRBJ1-2; D is unresolved. V lost 5 bases to trimming and J lost 1 base, with 11 bases between them. CDR3 size: 14 residues. Germline V lookup: CDR1 SGHTA, CDR2 FQGNSA. Here the CDR3 reads CASSRAAVNYGYTF. The CDR3 DNA reads as TGTGCCAGCAGCAGAGCGGCGGTTAACTATGGCTACACCTTC.

The chain couples TRBV2 to TRBJ1-4, with a weak D call TRBD1 (6 bases). Trimming shortened V by 4 bases and J by 7 bases, and 13 bases separated the two germline ends. The CDR3 totals 14 residues. Looked up from germline, CDR1 is SNHLY and CDR2 is FYNNEI. DNA of the CDR3: TGTGCCAGCAGTGGTCAACAGGGTTTTGAAAAACTGTTTTTT. The encoded protein is CASSGQQGFEKLFF.

This chain joins TRBV6-6 and TRBJ2-1; possible D gene TRBD2, 6 bases. The CDR3 runs to 15 residues. V was clipped by 5 bases and J by 10 bases, with 21 bases between them. The germline gives CDR1 MNHNY, CDR2 SVGAGI (reference sequence). CDR3 sequence reads: CASSPQGGGAEEQFF. The CDR3 DNA is TGTGCCAGCAGTCCCCAGGGTGGAGGGGCTGAGGAGCAGTTCTTC.

This chain connects TRBV12-3 or TRBV12-4 to TRBJ2-2; weak D call: TRBD2 (6 bases). V was trimmed by 6 bases and J by 4 bases, leaving 12 bases between them. CDR3 length: 14 residues. The CDR3 nucleotides are TGTGCCAGCAGGGACTACACAAGCACCGGGGAGCTGTTTTTT. It encodes CASRDYTSTGELFF.

This clonotype was recorded many times. J is TRBJ2-3 and V is TRBV9; no reliable D call. The CDR3 length is 13 residues. Trimming pared 0 bases from V and 4 bases from J, leaving 6 bases between. The germline V gene has CDR1 SGDLS and CDR2 YYNGEE. The CDR3, as DNA: TGTGCCAGCAGCGTAGAACGGGCAGATACGCAGTATTTT. It encodes CASSVERADTQYF. Full variable domain (rest looked up from reference TRBV9 and TRBJ2-3): DSGVTQTPKHLITATGQRVTLRCSPRSGDLSVYWYQQSLDQGLQFLIQYYNGEERAKGNILERFSAQQFPDLHSELNLSSLELGDSALYFCASSVERADTQYFGPGTRLTVL.

The V and J genes are TRBV20-1 and TRBJ1-5, with 7 bases aligning to TRBD1. In germline, CDR1 is DFQATT, CDR2 SNEGSKA (reference sequence). After removal of 0 bases from V and 7 bases from J, the junction contained 9 bases not matched to a gene. This CDR3 contains 15 residues. CDR3 residues: CSARDSGRGDQPQHF. CDR3 sequence (DNA): TGCAGTGCTAGAGATTCGGGCAGGGGGGACCAGCCCCAGCATTTT.

This clonotype was detected only once. This rearrangement joins TRBV11-2 to TRBJ2-5; 7 bases line up with TRBD1. J lost 2 bases, V lost 2 bases, and 17 bases had no gene match. The CDR3 consists of 19 residues. Germline values: CDR1 SGHAT, CDR2 FQNNGV. CDR3 sequence (DNA): TGTGCCAGCAGCTTATTACCTAGGGGGCCGACAATACTACAAGAGACCCAGTACTTC. Residues: CASSLLPRGPTILQETQYF. The full variable domain, completed using reference TRBV11-2 and TRBJ2-5, is EAGVAQSPRYKIIEKRQSVAFWCNPISGHATLYWYQQILGQGPKLLIQFQNNGVVDDSQLPKDRFSAERLKGVDSTLKIQPAKLEDSAVYLCASSLLPRGPTILQETQYFGPGTRLLVL.

This clonotype was recorded a few times. This rearrangement joins TRBV12-3 or TRBV12-4 to TRBJ2-4, with 8 bases fitting TRBD1. The CDR3 runs to 19 residues. V trimming: 0 bases; J trimming: 1 base; junction bases outside the gene matches: 11. The CDR3 spells CASSLADRARWEAKNIQYF. The CDR3, as DNA: TGTGCCAGCAGTTTAGCGGACAGGGCCCGGTGGGAGGCCAAAAACATTCAGTACTTC.

This clonotype appeared a few times. V and J are TRBV28 and TRBJ2-7, with TRBD1 identical over 8 bases. Per the germline V gene, CDR1 is MDHEN and CDR2 is SYDVKM. V lost 9 bases and J lost 7; bases outside the gene matches: 11. CDR3 length equals 13 residues. CDR3 in DNA: TGTGCCAGTTCCGGGACAGGTGCTGGGGAGCAGTACTTC. As protein: CASSGTGAGEQYF.

V is TRBV7-2 and J is TRBJ2-1; TRBD1 matches at 12 bases. This CDR3 is 15 amino acids long. With 7 bases clipped from V and 7 bases from J, the junction kept 8 bases outside the gene matches. CDR1 is SGHTA and CDR2 is FQGNSA in the germline V gene. The CDR3: CASTSGTGGKNEQFF. As DNA, the CDR3 is TGTGCCAGCACCTCGGGGACAGGGGGCAAGAATGAGCAGTTCTTC.

This chain uses TRBV5-1 with TRBJ2-7; D is unclear. Germline lookup yields CDR1 SGHRS and CDR2 YFSETQ. The CDR3 runs to 16 residues. Trimming shortened V by 4 bases and J by 2 bases, and 19 bases separated the two germline ends. CDR3 bases: TGCGCCAGCAGCATCCAAACCGGGTCCGAGACCTACGAGCAGTACTTC. It yields the protein CASSIQTGSETYEQYF.

The chain uses TRBV20-1 and TRBJ2-1, with TRBD1 matching over 8 bases. The CDR3 runs to 15 residues. Germline lookup yields CDR1 DFQATT and CDR2 SNEGSKA (reference sequence). After removal of 1 base from V and 10 bases from J, the junction contained 12 bases not matched to a gene. As DNA, the CDR3 is TGCAGTGCTAGAGTCGGGCAGGGGGCTCCCACGGAGCAGTTCTTC. This gives the protein CSARVGQGAPTEQFF.

The CDR3 nucleotides are TGCAGTGCTAGAGATTACGGCGCAACTAATGAAAAACTGTTTTTT. It is translated as CSARDYGATNEKLFF. The rearrangement joins TRBV20-1 to TRBJ1-4; D gene unclear. CDR1 DFQATT and CDR2 SNEGSKA come from the germline V gene (reference sequence). The V gene lost 0 bases and the J gene lost 0 bases, with 8 bases spanning the gap. The CDR3 is 15 residues long.

V gene TRBV10-2 combines with J gene TRBJ2-7; D gene ambiguous. CDR3 length: 12 amino acids. The germline CDR1 and CDR2 sequences are WSHSY and SAAADI. The germline V and J ends were trimmed by 6 bases and 6 bases, with 12 bases remaining between them. The CDR3 protein is CASRSPRSEQYF. Here the CDR3 DNA reads TGCGCCAGCAGATCGCCACGGTCCGAGCAGTACTTC.

This chain links TRBV10-3 with TRBJ1-5; D is ambiguous. CDR3 size: 14 residues. Trimming removed 4 bases at V and 1 base at J, with 8 bases between. Germline V gene sequence: CDR1 ENHRY, CDR2 SYGVKD. CDR3 amino acids: CAISGGQSNQPQHF. CDR3 nucleotides: TGTGCCATCAGTGGCGGCCAGAGCAATCAGCCCCAGCATTTT.

The chain carries TRBV2 and TRBJ2-3, with TRBD2 matching 12 bases. The CDR3 is made up of 15 amino acids. V dropped 6 bases and J dropped 3; count of bases not matched to a gene: 4. Germline assignment: CDR1 SNHLY and CDR2 FYNNEI. This chain's CDR3 is CASRATSGGTDTQYF. In DNA, the CDR3 is TGTGCCAGCAGGGCGACTAGCGGGGGAACAGATACGCAGTATTTT.

V is TRBV9 and J is TRBJ1-2, with no clear D. Germline V CDR1 and CDR2: SGDLS, YYNGEE. V lost 6 bases to trimming and J lost 4 bases, with 19 bases between them. This CDR3 has 15 amino acids. The CDR3 nucleotides read TGTGCCAGCAACGGACCCGCAGTCTTCTCCTATGGCTACACCTTC. Protein sequence: CASNGPAVFSYGYTF.

J is TRBJ1-2 and V is TRBV5-1, with D possibly matching TRBD1 (5 bases). CDR3 length: 13 amino acids. CDR1 is SGHRS, CDR2 YFSETQ, per germline. Trimming stripped 2 bases from V and 8 bases from J, with 13 bases between. DNA for the CDR3: TGCGCCAGCAGCTTCCAGGGTAATCGAGGCTACACCTTC. Its translation is CASSFQGNRGYTF.

This chain uses TRBV20-1 with TRBJ1-5; 8 bases are shared with TRBD1. Germline V CDR1 and CDR2: DFQATT, SNEGSKA (reference sequence). The trim removed 5 bases at V and 3 bases at J, leaving 9 bases unmatched. The CDR3 is made up of 15 amino acids. CDR3 DNA: TGCAGTGCTGTCACAGGGGGGCCGGCCAATCAGCCCCAGCATTTT. Translation gives CSAVTGGPANQPQHF.

V gene TRBV20-1 combines with J gene TRBJ2-5; D possibly corresponds to TRBD1 (6 bases). The DNA end favors TRBJ2-7, so the J call may be wrong. Germline-derived CDR1 and CDR2 are DFQATT and SNEGSKA (reference sequence). CDR3 length: 12 residues. CDR3 nucleotide sequence: TGCAGTGCTAAGAACAGGGCCCACGAGCAGTACTTC. It codes for CSAKNRAHEQYF.

The CDR3 DNA follows: TGTGCCAGCAGCGGGGGAGGCGGGGGGTTCACAGATACGCAGTATTTT. Protein: CASSGGGGGFTDTQYF. The chain joins TRBV7-9 to TRBJ2-3; TRBD2 matches at 8 bases. The CDR3 runs to 16 residues. V lost 5 bases to trimming and J lost 2 bases; unmatched junction nucleotides: 9. Germline V lookup: CDR1 SEHNR, CDR2 FQNEAQ (reference sequence).

The CDR3 bases are TGTGCCACCAGCGCGAAGAGGGGGGCTGGAAACACCATATATTTT. Translated: CATSAKRGAGNTIYF. The V and J genes are TRBV15 and TRBJ1-3, with D perhaps TRBD1 (6 bases). Germline CDR1 is LNHNV and CDR2 is YYDKDF (reference sequence). This CDR3 is built from 15 residues. Trimming pared 5 bases from V and 2 bases from J, leaving 13 bases between.

The chain carries TRBV9 and TRBJ2-5; D tentatively reads TRBD1 or TRBD2 (5 bases each). The DNA matches TRBJ2-7 better at its end, which makes the J call doubtful. Germline-derived CDR1 and CDR2 are SGDLS and YYNGEE. This CDR3 is 15 amino acids long. The CDR3 loop is CASSGGPPLPYEQYF. For the CDR3, the DNA is TGTGCCAGCAGCGGGGGACCCCCATTACCCTACGAGCAGTACTTC.

CDR3 bases: TGCAGCGTTAAGGGGACAGGGGACGAAGGCACTGAAGCTTTCTTT. Its translation is CSVKGTGDEGTEAFF. The chain links TRBV29-1 to TRBJ1-1; 10 bases fit TRBD1. Germline CDR1 reads SQVTM; CDR2 reads ANQGSEA. This CDR3 is built from 15 residues. Trimming cost V 5 bases and J 4 bases; bases outside gene matches: 10.

This clonotype was seen a few times. The chain couples TRBV12-3 or TRBV12-4 to TRBJ2-3, with a possible D match to TRBD2 (6 bases). CDR3 length equals 13 residues. V dropped 7 bases and J dropped 5 bases, with 13 bases sitting between them. The CDR3 protein is CASMTSSLDTQYF. The CDR3 region has the DNA TGTGCCAGCATGACTAGTTCCTTAGATACGCAGTATTTT.

The chain combines TRBV9 with TRBJ1-5, with a tentative D call TRBD1 (5 bases). V dropped 10 bases and J dropped 6 bases, with 20 bases sitting between them. The CDR3 extends over 14 amino acids. The germline CDR1 and CDR2 sequences are SGDLS and YYNGEE. CDR3 bases: TGTGCCGACAGCGTAGACGGGGCGGGTCAGCCCCAGCATTTT. Amino acids: CADSVDGAGQPQHF.

V gene TRBV27 combines with J gene TRBJ2-7; no reliable D call. The V gene's germline CDR1 is MNHEY and CDR2 SMNVEV (reference sequence). The CDR3 covers 11 residues. V gave up 7 bases and J gave up 4 bases, with 8 bases separating them. Written as DNA, the CDR3 is TGTGCCAGCATTAAAGGGTACGAGCAGTACTTC. Its protein product is CASIKGYEQYF.

V usage is TRBV6-2 or TRBV6-3 and J usage is TRBJ2-2; 10 nucleotides agree with TRBD2. Germline CDR1 reads MNHEY; CDR2 reads SVGEGT. CDR3 length: 15 amino acids. With V trimmed by 6 bases and J by 4 bases, 5 bases remained unmatched. DNA for the CDR3: TGTGCCAGCAGCTCTAGGACTAGCGGCACCGGGGAGCTGTTTTTT. Translation gives CASSSRTSGTGELFF.

The rearrangement links TRBV2 to TRBJ1-6, with D hard to call. CDR3 length equals 14 residues. CDR1 SNHLY and CDR2 FYNNEI come from the germline V gene. V lost 3 bases and J lost 10, with 13 bases in between. The CDR3 loop reads CASSEFEGTSPLHF. In nucleotides, the CDR3 is TGTGCCAGCAGTGAGTTCGAGGGCACCTCACCCCTCCACTTT.